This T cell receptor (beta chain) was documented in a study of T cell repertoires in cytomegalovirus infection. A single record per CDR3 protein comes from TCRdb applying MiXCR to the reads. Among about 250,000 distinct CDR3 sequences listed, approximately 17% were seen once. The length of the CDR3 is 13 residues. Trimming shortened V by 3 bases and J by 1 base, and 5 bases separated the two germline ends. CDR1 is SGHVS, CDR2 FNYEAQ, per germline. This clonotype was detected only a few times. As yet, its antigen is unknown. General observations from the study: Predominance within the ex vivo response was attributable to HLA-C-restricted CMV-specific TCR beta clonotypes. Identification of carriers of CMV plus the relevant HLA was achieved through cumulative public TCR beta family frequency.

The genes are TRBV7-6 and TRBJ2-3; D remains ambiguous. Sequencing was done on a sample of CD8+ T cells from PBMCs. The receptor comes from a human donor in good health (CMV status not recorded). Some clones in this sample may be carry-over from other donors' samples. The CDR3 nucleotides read TGTGCCAGCAGCTTCGTCGGCACAGATACGCAGTATTTT. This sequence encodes CASSFVGTDTQYF. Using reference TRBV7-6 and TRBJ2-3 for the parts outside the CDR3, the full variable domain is GAGVSQSPRYKVTKRGQDVALRCDPISGHVSLYWYRQALGQGPEFLTYFNYEAQQDKSGLPNDRFSAERPEGSISTLTIQRTEQRDSAMYRCASSFVGTDTQYFGPGTRLTVL.